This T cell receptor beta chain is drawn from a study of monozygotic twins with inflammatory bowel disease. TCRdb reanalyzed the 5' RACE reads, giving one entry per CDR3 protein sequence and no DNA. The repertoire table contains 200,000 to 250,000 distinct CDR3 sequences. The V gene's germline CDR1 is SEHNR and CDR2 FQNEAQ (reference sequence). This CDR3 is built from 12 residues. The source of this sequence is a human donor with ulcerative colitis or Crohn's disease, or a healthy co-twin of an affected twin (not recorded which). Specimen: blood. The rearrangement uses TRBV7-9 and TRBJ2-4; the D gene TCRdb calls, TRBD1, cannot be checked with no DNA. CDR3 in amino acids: CASSPLTDIQYF.